This T cell receptor beta chain appears in the sequencing data of a study of T cell responses to AZD1222 COVID-19 vaccine. Germline loops: CDR1 LNHNV, CDR2 YYDKDF (reference sequence). V lost 3 bases and J lost 1, with 15 bases in between. This CDR3 is 16 amino acids long. Measured with immunoSEQ multiplex PCR; TCRdb has only the in-frame clones, and not every one. The repertoire holds about 120,000 clones, with 85% to 95% as singletons. Source: peripheral blood, taken 28 days after the second AZD1222 dose. The source is an adult who received the AZD1222 COVID-19 vaccine. This chain joins TRBV15 and TRBJ2-5; D gene uncertain. CDR3 residues: CATSSRALDSQETQYF. CDR3 DNA sequence: TGTGCCACCAGCAGCAGAGCCCTAGACTCCCAAGAGACCCAGTACTTC.